The entry below describes one T cell receptor (beta chain). Its antigen is not identified. From blood CD8+ and CD4+ T cells, the TCR beta chain was sequenced. TEMRA cells were FACS-enriched and CD8+ and CD4+ T cells negatively isolated. The data originate from a study of CD8 T cells in Susac syndrome. General observations from the study: As the study acknowledged, the number of individuals who were part of its TCR sequencing and HLA analysis was relatively small.

Random hexamers were used to reverse transcribe roughly 0.5 to 1 ug of RNA. A multiplex approach, immunoSEQ multiplex PCR, amplified TCR beta CDR3 across 54 Vbeta and 13 Jbeta. TCRdb re-derived calls from the immunoSEQ multiplex PCR reads in MiXCR, one entry per CDR3 protein. The table lists roughly 400,000 distinct CDR3 sequences, around 85% of them singletons, with roughly 0.1% in the top ten. Sequenced material: CD8+ T cells from PBMCs. This TCR derives from a human donor with multiple sclerosis.

As DNA, the CDR3 is TGTGCCAGTAGTATCCCCCAGGGAACCTACAATGAGCAGTTCTTC. Amino acids: CASSIPQGTYNEQFF. The genes are TRBV19 and TRBJ2-1, with D possibly TRBD1 on 5 matching bases. Germline V lookup: CDR1 LNHDA, CDR2 SQIVND (reference sequence). Trimming cost V 3 bases and J 2 bases, with 11 bases left between them. The CDR3 has 15 amino acids.